Listed below are T cell receptor beta chains from one sample, sequenced in a study of blood T cell repertoires in COVID-19. Sequencing was performed with immunoSEQ multiplex PCR; in TCRdb, only in-frame clones are kept and a portion is missing. The sample yields roughly 190,000 clones, 76% seen once. Sample: PBMCs or T cells enriched from blood (not recorded which). These receptors originate from a woman in her forties or fifties with acute COVID-19. Each CDR3 is given with its conserved first and last residue. D genes are given only for firm matches. A clone size is listed for some rows: how often the clone was seen (once, few, many), or a class if it is expanded.

TRBV7-3	.	TRBJ2-2	.	CASSLTNINTGELFF	TGTGCCAGCAGCTTAACGAACATAAACACCGGGGAGCTGTTTTTT
TRBV5-1	.	TRBJ2-2	TRBD1	CASSFTQGTGELFF	TGCGCCAGCAGCTTTACACAGGGGACCGGGGAGCTGTTTTTT
TRBV5-1	.	TRBJ2-3	.	CASSSGARDSRTDTQYF	TGCGCCAGCAGCTCGGGGGCCCGGGACAGCCGGACAGATACGCAGTATTTT
TRBV4-3	.	TRBJ2-1	TRBD2	CASSQGILAGAYNEQFF	TGCGCCAGCAGCCAGGGTATCCTAGCGGGGGCTTACAATGAGCAGTTCTTC
TRBV30	.	TRBJ1-1	TRBD1	CARRQGVVTEAFF	TGTGCCCGACGACAGGGGGTAGTTACTGAAGCTTTCTTT
TRBV28	.	TRBJ1-2	.	CASVLGGSGGYTF	TGTGCCAGCGTCCTAGGGGGTTCGGGCGGCTACACCTTC
TRBV27	few	TRBJ1-5	.	CASSPGDRKPNQPQHF	TGTGCCAGCAGTCCCGGAGACAGGAAACCGAATCAGCCCCAGCATTTT
TRBV7-2	.	TRBJ1-2	.	CASSFQDSYGYTF	TGTGCCAGCAGCTTTCAGGACAGCTATGGCTACACCTTC
TRBV7-9	many	TRBJ2-2	TRBD2	CASSLKAGRTGELFF	TGTGCCAGCAGCTTAAAGGCCGGGAGGACCGGGGAGCTGTTTTTT
TRBV10-3	.	TRBJ2-1	TRBD1	CAIHRGQGAVDEQFF	TGTGCCATCCACCGGGGACAGGGGGCGGTCGATGAGCAGTTCTTC
TRBV18	.	TRBJ2-1	.	CASSLRQGYEQFF	TGTGCCAGCTCACTACGACAAGGCTATGAGCAGTTCTTC
TRBV4-1	.	TRBJ1-3	.	CASSQGGTGNTIYF	TGCGCCAGCAGCCAAGGGGGCACTGGAAACACCATATATTTT
TRBV6-5	.	TRBJ2-1	.	CASSYTQNNEQFF	TGTGCCAGCAGTTACACGCAGAACAATGAGCAGTTCTTC
TRBV4-1	.	TRBJ2-5	.	CASSQVGSGQHQETQYF	TGCGCCAGCAGCCAAGTAGGTTCCGGACAGCACCAAGAGACCCAGTACTTC
TRBV28	.	TRBJ1-2	TRBD1	CASSFGTGGWRYTF	TGTGCCAGCAGTTTCGGGACAGGGGGCTGGAGGTACACCTTC
TRBV7-9	.	TRBJ2-3	TRBD2	CASGDPGLAGARDTQYF	TGTGCCAGCGGGGACCCTGGGCTAGCGGGGGCTCGAGATACGCAGTATTTT
TRBV28	few	TRBJ2-2	.	CASSTRQLTGELFF	TGTGCCAGCAGCACACGACAACTGACCGGGGAGCTGTTTTTT
TRBV11-2	.	TRBJ1-3	TRBD1	CASSFTGAGNTIYF	TGTGCCAGCAGCTTCACAGGGGCTGGAAACACCATATATTTT
TRBV4-1	.	TRBJ1-1	.	CASSQAPGGDTEAFF	TGCGCCAGCAGCCAGGCTCCTGGGGGCGACACTGAAGCTTTCTTT
TRBV18	.	TRBJ1-4	.	CASSPPGGANEKLFF	TGTGCCAGCTCACCGCCCGGAGGGGCTAATGAAAAACTGTTTTTT
TRBV2	.	TRBJ1-5	TRBD1	CASKGTDYSNQPQHF	TGTGCCAGCAAGGGGACAGATTATAGCAATCAGCCCCAGCATTTT
TRBV6-5	.	TRBJ2-1	TRBD1	CASSPTGVIYNEQFF	TGTGCCAGCAGCCCGACAGGGGTAATTTACAATGAGCAGTTCTTC
TRBV7-8	few	TRBJ1-2	.	CASSLGQGDYGYTF	TGTGCCAGCAGCTTAGGGCAGGGTGACTATGGCTACACCTTC
TRBV18	.	TRBJ2-5	TRBD1	CASSPRTGPQETQYF	TGTGCCAGCTCACCACGGACAGGACCTCAAGAGACCCAGTACTTC
TRBV7-2	.	TRBJ1-1	.	CASSLTQGEAFF	TGTGCCAGCAGCCTTACTCAGGGGGAAGCTTTCTTT
TRBV9	.	TRBJ2-1	.	CASSVWGDLGDEQFF	TGTGCCAGCAGCGTTTGGGGGGACCTGGGGGATGAGCAGTTCTTC
TRBV12-3/TRBV12-4	.	TRBJ1-5	.	CASGLGDQPQHF	TGTGCCAGCGGCCTGGGAGATCAGCCCCAGCATTTT
TRBV4-1	.	TRBJ1-5	.	CASSQDLATGRFQPQHF	TGCGCCAGCAGCCAAGATCTTGCGACCGGGAGGTTTCAGCCCCAGCATTTT
TRBV10-2	.	TRBJ2-3	.	CAASGTDSTDTQYF	TGCGCCGCCTCGGGGACTGATAGCACAGATACGCAGTATTTT
TRBV5-1	.	TRBJ1-6	.	CASSLGDTNSPLHF	TGCGCCAGCAGCTTGGGGGACACCAATTCACCCCTCCACTTT
TRBV24-1	.	TRBJ1-2	.	CATPGAPNYGYTF	TGTGCCACCCCGGGAGCCCCTAACTATGGCTACACCTTC
TRBV11-2	.	TRBJ2-6	TRBD1	CASSFGTGPSGANVLTF	TGTGCCAGCAGCTTCGGGACAGGGCCCTCCGGGGCCAACGTCCTGACTTTC
TRBV4-3	.	TRBJ1-4	.	CASSQDPGEVATNEKLFF	TGCGCCAGCAGCCAAGATCCGGGGGAGGTTGCAACTAATGAAAAACTGTTTTTT
TRBV7-7	.	TRBJ2-1	TRBD2	CASSLEAGAGNEQFF	TGTGCCAGCAGCTTAGAAGCGGGGGCCGGGAATGAGCAGTTCTTC
TRBV6-5	.	TRBJ1-1	.	CASSYGQGKTTEAFF	TGTGCCAGCAGTTACGGCCAGGGAAAAACCACTGAAGCTTTCTTT
TRBV6-6	.	TRBJ1-2	.	CASSYDGPGGYTF	TGTGCCAGCAGTTACGACGGCCCAGGGGGCTACACCTTC
TRBV18	once	TRBJ1-1	.	CASSPMNTEAFF	TGTGCCAGCTCACCCATGAACACTGAAGCTTTCTTT
TRBV2	few	TRBJ2-3	.	CASSEETVRTDTQYF	TGTGCCAGCAGTGAGGAGACAGTGCGCACAGATACGCAGTATTTT
TRBV7-2	.	TRBJ2-5	.	CASSLDQNRAQETQYF	TGTGCCAGCAGCTTAGACCAGAACAGAGCTCAAGAGACCCAGTACTTC
TRBV2	.	TRBJ1-1	TRBD1	CASRPQGGGNTEAFF	TGTGCCAGCAGGCCACAGGGGGGAGGGAACACTGAAGCTTTCTTT
TRBV29-1	.	TRBJ2-3	TRBD2	CSVDPDGLAGGDTDTQYF	TGCAGCGTTGACCCCGATGGGCTAGCGGGGGGTGACACAGATACGCAGTATTTT